Listed below are T cell receptor beta chains from one sample, sequenced in a study of molecular identifiers for immune sequencing clone quantification. One entry per CDR3 protein results from TCRdb running MiXCR on the PCR reads. There are hundreds of thousands of distinct CDR3 sequences in the sample; around 21% occur only once, and more than 0.8% lies in the top ten. Input material: naive CD8+ T cells from blood, with Jurkat cell RNA spiked in. The receptors here all came from a human donor in good health. Some libraries in this study had Jurkat cell RNA spiked in. Each CDR3 is given with its conserved first and last residue. The order of the fields is D gene, J gene, V gene, clone size, CDR3 DNA, CDR3 protein. A D gene is named only where the DNA matches it firmly. Size is stated for part of the rows, as once, few or many counts, or as a class when the clone is expanded.

- | TRBJ2-7 | TRBV25-1 | many | TGTGCCAGCAGTGATCCCACTCCGGGAGTCTACGAGCAGTACTTC | CASSDPTPGVYEQYF
TRBD1 | TRBJ1-6 | TRBV7-2 | many | TGTGCCAGCAGCCCCAGCGTGGCGACAGGGGGTGCACCCCTCCACTTT | CASSPSVATGGAPLHF
TRBD1 | TRBJ2-7 | TRBV5-6 | many | TGTGCCAGCAGCTTGGTTCGGGACAGGGGTCACGAGCAGTACTTC | CASSLVRDRGHEQYF
TRBD2 | TRBJ2-1 | TRBV29-1 | many | TGCAGCGTTGAGGCGGGGGAGGTATACAATGAGCAGTTCTTC | CSVEAGEVYNEQFF
- | TRBJ1-5 | TRBV28 | many | TGTGCCAGCACCCCCACGCAAGGAGATCAGCCCCAGCATTTT | CASTPTQGDQPQHF
TRBD1 | TRBJ2-3 | TRBV5-4 | many | TGTGCCAGCAGCTTGCGGACAGGCTTCCCAGATACGCAGTATTTT | CASSLRTGFPDTQYF
- | TRBJ2-5 | TRBV9 | many | TGTGCCAGCAGCGTACGATGGGGTCAAGAGACCCAGTACTTC | CASSVRWGQETQYF
- | TRBJ2-1 | TRBV2 | few | TGTGCCAGCAGTGTTGTCGATTACAATGAGCAGTTCTTC | CASSVVDYNEQFF
- | TRBJ2-6 | TRBV6-5 | - | TGTGCCAGCACCCTGGACATTTCTGGGGCCAACGTCCTGACTTTC | CASTLDISGANVLTF
- | TRBJ2-2 | TRBV7-6 | many | TGTGCCAGCAGCTTAGTAGGTGACACCGGGGAGCTGTTTTTT | CASSLVGDTGELFF
TRBD1 | TRBJ1-4 | TRBV7-2 | many | TGTGCCAGCAGCTTTGCGGACAGGGCGGCCGAGGAAAAACTGTTTTTT | CASSFADRAAEEKLFF
- | TRBJ2-7 | TRBV6-2/TRBV6-3 | few | TGTGCCAGCAGTTACGTGAGCGAGCAGTACTTC | CASSYVSEQYF
TRBD2 | TRBJ2-1 | TRBV27 | - | TGTGCCAGCAGTCCAGGACTAGCGGGAACCTTTTACAATGAGCAGTTCTTC | CASSPGLAGTFYNEQFF
- | TRBJ2-1 | TRBV7-2 | few | TGTGCCAGCAGCCCCATGGAGGGGGCGTCGTTCTTC | CASSPMEGASFF
- | TRBJ1-5 | TRBV19 | - | TGTGCCAGTAACCGGTGGGGGATTAATCAGCCCCAGCATTTT | CASNRWGINQPQHF
- | TRBJ2-7 | TRBV7-9 | many | TGTGCCAGCAGCTATACCGGGGGTCTGGAGCAGTACTTC | CASSYTGGLEQYF
TRBD1 | TRBJ2-4 | TRBV10-3 | few | TGTGCCATCAGTGATAGGGACAGGGAGACCGCCAAAAACATTCAGTACTTC | CAISDRDRETAKNIQYF
- | TRBJ2-7 | TRBV2 | many | TGTGCCAGCAAAGAAGGGGGGTACTACGAGCAGTACTTC | CASKEGGYYEQYF
- | TRBJ1-2 | TRBV9 | - | TGTGCCAGCAGCGTGGAAGACTCAGCTAACTATGGCTACACCTTC | CASSVEDSANYGYTF
- | TRBJ2-3 | TRBV6-5 | many | TGTGCCAGCAGTTACTCGACTGATCCAGATACGCAGTATTTT | CASSYSTDPDTQYF
TRBD1 | TRBJ2-7 | TRBV27 | many | TGTGCCAGCAGTTTATCGGGACAGACCTACGAGCAGTACTTC | CASSLSGQTYEQYF
- | TRBJ2-7 | TRBV5-1 | many | TGCGCCAGCAGCCCTAACGACAGTGCCTACGAGCAGTACTTC | CASSPNDSAYEQYF
- | TRBJ2-3 | TRBV6-5 | many | TGTGCCAGCACCCAATCAAGCGGAGATACGCAGTATTTT | CASTQSSGDTQYF
TRBD1 | TRBJ2-5 | TRBV12-5 | many | TGTGCTAGTGGCGGACAGGAGACCTTGGAAGAGACCCAGTACTTC | CASGGQETLEETQYF
- | TRBJ2-2 | TRBV19 | many | TGTGCCAGTATCTCGTCGGGGACCGGGGAGCTGTTTTTT | CASISSGTGELFF
TRBD1 | TRBJ2-7 | TRBV28 | many | TGTGCCAGCAGACCAATTCGGACAGGGGGCATCTACGAGCAGTACTTC | CASRPIRTGGIYEQYF
TRBD2 | TRBJ2-7 | TRBV18 | - | TGTGCCAGCTCACCGGGACTAGAGGCCCCCTACGAGCAGTACTTC | CASSPGLEAPYEQYF
TRBD2 | TRBJ2-7 | TRBV27 | - | TGTGCCAGCAGTCGCATCGGGGGGTCCACCTACGAGCAGTACTTC | CASSRIGGSTYEQYF
TRBD1 | TRBJ1-1 | TRBV7-9 | many | TGTGCCAGCAGCTTCCCAACAGGGGGCGGAACTGAAGCTTTCTTT | CASSFPTGGGTEAFF
- | TRBJ2-7 | TRBV6-6 | many | TGTGCCAGCATCACCGGCCCGGACACCGCCTACGAGCAGTACTTC | CASITGPDTAYEQYF